This T cell receptor beta chain emerged from a study of shared clonotypes between healthy human individuals (dated by TCRdb to the early 2020s). Regarding the complete study: Three men and two women, aged 18 to 49 years, made up the cohort. Blood TCR repertoires of about five healthy adults were deeply sequenced to estimate repertoire size and the extent of clonotype sharing between individuals. For each donor, three plates each were used for CD4 naive and CD4 memory, two plates were used for CD8 naive, and one plate was used for CD8 memory. Between about 0.8 and 9 billion PBMCs per donor were obtained by leukapheresis. To increase sequencing depth and limit assay-specific biases, TCR repertoire library preparation and sequencing were carried out by different laboratories using diverse techniques. Results and caveats for the whole study, not just this receptor: Sharing across several donors was observed for approximately 5% of naive CD4, less than 4% of naive CD8, 2% to 2.5% of memory CD4, and around 0.4% of memory CD8 clonotypes. The genetic and exposure-history diversity represented was limited by the small number of donors. Naive subsets generally had larger estimated clonotype richness than memory subsets did. Compared with non-shared clonotypes, clonotypes shared by all four sorted-subset donors had higher generation probabilities. Pairwise subsampling led to the expectation that sequencing depth would affect the degree of clonotype sharing among donors. Even with the large sequencing depth, rarefaction of the sorted-subset datasets indicated that sequencing was incomplete. Sampling was restricted to blood, and TCR repertoires in tissue are likely to differ from TCR repertoires in blood.

Using the deep immunoSEQ assay, TCR CDR3 regions were amplified from genomic DNA by multiplex PCR. Extracted genomic DNA from each cell subset was distributed evenly across all wells of several immunoSEQ 96-well plates, and each plate was treated as a replicate. For sorted subsets, each replicate PCR was loaded with 150 to 250 ng genomic DNA, equivalent to approximately 33,000 T cell genomes. The purified libraries were quantified using a Qubit 3.0 fluorometer, sized with a Bioanalyzer 2100, and then quantified again using the KAPA Library Quantification kit. A separate single-read 150-cycle Illumina NextSeq 550 flow cell was used to sequence each immunoSEQ 96-well plate. On the study's bioinformatics: The immunoSEQ output contained only junctional sequences without quality scores, so filtering could not match that applied to full-length reads. To assign V/J genes and CDR3, sequences were annotated against IMGT germline references using PyIR, a Python wrapper for IgBLAST v1.9. Reads were removed for weak V/J assignments (E-value above 1e-6), missing CDR3, stop codons, out-of-frame junctions, or ambiguous translated residues. V3J clonotypes were defined as sequences sharing the same inferred V gene, J gene, and CDR3 amino acid sequence. Percentage overlap between repertoires was computed as shared unique clonotypes divided by the size of the smaller repertoire. RTK rarefaction, the Chao1 estimator, and Recon v2.1 estimates of unobserved clonotypes were used to assess repertoire richness. For all TCRbeta clonotypes obtained by the gDNA method from four donors, generation probabilities were computed with OLGA. The clones in this table, taken by TCRdb from immuneACCESS, are in-frame only. Not every clone is retained; where verified, under half of the shortfall comes from an unresolved V gene, and the cause of the rest is unknown. V and J calls and clone size are given by that table; D and trimming were obtained from the DNA. The sample table contains around 2.5 million clones; only one count was recorded for roughly 93% of them. The ten largest clones capture roughly 0.36% of the sample.

Donors were healthy HIV-negative adults with no recently reported acute infections or vaccinations. Only Caucasian adults living in Nashville, Tennessee, USA were represented among the donors. CD4+ T cells were enriched by magnetic negative selection, after which naive cells were positively selected on CD45RA and the negative fraction was taken as the memory subset. Blood was collected by leukapheresis, and PBMCs were isolated by Ficoll-Histopaque density gradient centrifugation and then cryopreserved in liquid nitrogen vapor phase. Analytical flow cytometry was used to check the purity and quantity of each magnetically sorted T cell population. Each sorted fraction had its genomic DNA isolated and then quantified by UV absorbance on a Nanodrop 2000c. For this clone: The clone's antigen remains unknown. Per-base quality was not reported, and no clone a single base away is much larger than it.

Sequences LNHDA (CDR1) and SQIVND (CDR2) are obtained from the germline V gene (reference sequence). Relative to germline, V is 10 bases shorter and J is 0 bases shorter, with 13 bases between their ends. The CDR3 measures 14 amino acids from cysteine to phenylalanine. Just the 42-base CDR3 DNA is kept, in frame starting at base 1. The origin of this receptor is a young man in good health. Some clones in this sample may be carry-over from other donors' samples. Source material: naive CD4+ T cells from PBMCs. The cell subset or site label here, explained by the study, means: CD45RA+ positively selected. This receptor chain uses TRBV19 and TRBJ2-1; a confident D gene designation cannot be given. The CDR3 reads CATPRADSYNEQFF. In nucleotides, the sequence is TGTGCCACCCCCCGGGCAGACTCCTACAATGAGCAGTTCTTC.